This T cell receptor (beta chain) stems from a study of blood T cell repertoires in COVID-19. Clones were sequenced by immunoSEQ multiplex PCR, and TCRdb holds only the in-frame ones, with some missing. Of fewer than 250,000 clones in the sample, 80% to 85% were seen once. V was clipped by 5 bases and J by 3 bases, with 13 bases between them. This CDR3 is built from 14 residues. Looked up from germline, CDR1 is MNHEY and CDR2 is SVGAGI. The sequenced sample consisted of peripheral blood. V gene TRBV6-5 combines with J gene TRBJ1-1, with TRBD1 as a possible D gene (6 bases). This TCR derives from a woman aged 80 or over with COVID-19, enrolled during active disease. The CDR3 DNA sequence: TGTGCCAGCAGTAGGGAGCAGGGGTACACTGAAGCTTTCTTT. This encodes CASSREQGYTEAFF.